The 22 T cell receptor beta chains below all came from one sample that was sequenced in a study of cytomegalovirus exposure and HLA in healthy donors. Amplification used 60 Vbeta primers and 13 Jbeta primers. Produced via immunoSEQ multiplex PCR; TCRdb's table is partial and in-frame only. In the table there are 90,000 to 100,000 clones, about 70% of which are singletons. Specimen: PBMCs. All receptors derive from a female donor in good health and CMV-seronegative.

V usage is TRBV13 and J usage is TRBJ2-7; 12 nucleotides match TRBD1. This CDR3 has 15 residues. V shed 6 bases and J 7 bases; nucleotides not matched to a gene: 10. Germline V gives CDR1 PRHDT, CDR2 FYEKMQ (reference sequence). CDR3 protein: CASRIGGTGGKEQYF. Written as DNA, the CDR3 is TGTGCCAGCAGAATAGGAGGGACAGGGGGCAAGGAGCAGTACTTC.

The CDR3 region is CASSDLNTGELFF. The DNA of the CDR3 is TGCGCCAGCAGTGATCTCAACACCGGGGAGCTGTTTTTT. The chain joins TRBV10-1 to TRBJ2-2; D is unclear. Germline V gene data show CDR1 as WNHNN and CDR2 as SYGVQD (reference sequence). V was pared by 3 bases and J by 2 bases, with 4 bases between. There are 13 residues in the CDR3.

The V and J genes are TRBV5-4 and TRBJ1-2; 7 bases map to TRBD1. In germline, CDR1 is SGHNT, CDR2 YYREEE (reference sequence). With 4 bases clipped from V and 5 bases from J, the junction kept 14 bases outside the gene matches. CDR3 length equals 16 residues. The CDR3 region is CASSDIGTVTGYGYTF. The CDR3 nucleotides are TGTGCCAGCAGCGACATCGGGACAGTCACAGGGTATGGCTACACCTTC.

In nucleotides, the CDR3 is TGTGCCAGCAGCGCCCGGAGTCCACCCTACGAGCAGTACTTC. Encoded protein: CASSARSPPYEQYF. The chain uses TRBV21-1 and TRBJ2-7; the table names TRBD2, a call not compared with the DNA. TRBV21-1 is labeled a pseudogene. This CDR3 spans 14 amino acids.

Turning to this clone: The sample contains more than one DNA sequence encoding this CDR3. The chain has TRBV5-6 and TRBJ1-2; D remains ambiguous. V lost 0 bases and J lost 2, with 5 bases in between. Per germline, CDR1 SGHDT and CDR2 YYEEEE. The CDR3 contains 13 residues. CDR3 protein: CASSLGANYGYTF. CDR3 nucleotides: TGTGCCAGCAGCTTGGGGGCAAACTATGGCTACACCTTC.

DNA of the CDR3: TGTGCCAGTAGTTCGCGGGACAGCTCCTACGAGCAGTACTTC. This sequence encodes CASSSRDSSYEQYF. The chain combines TRBV19 with TRBJ2-7; TRBD1 might be the D (7 bases). Germline-derived CDR1 and CDR2 are LNHDA and SQIVND (reference sequence). Deletions cut 5 bases from V and 0 bases from J, with 11 bases between. The CDR3 runs to 14 residues.

The chain has TRBV2 and TRBJ2-1, with 11 bases identical to TRBD2. In germline, CDR1 is SNHLY, CDR2 FYNNEI. The CDR3 loop spans 13 amino acids. V gave up 7 bases and J gave up 6 bases; unmatched junction bases: 2. The DNA of the CDR3 is TGTGCCAGCAACCTAGCGGGAGGCAATGAGCAGTTCTTC. Its translation is CASNLAGGNEQFF.

The chain carries TRBV4-3 and TRBJ1-4; TRBD1 matches 7 bases. The CDR3 runs to 18 residues. Unmatched junction bases numbered 9, after V lost 0 bases and J lost 2 bases. Germline CDR1 reads LGHNA; CDR2 reads YSLEER. CDR3 bases: TGCGCCAGCAGCCAAGATTCTCGCTCGACAGGGACTAATGAAAAACTGTTTTTT. It specifies CASSQDSRSTGTNEKLFF.

V gene TRBV6-5 combines with J gene TRBJ1-2; 10 bases match TRBD1. Germline V lookup: CDR1 MNHEY, CDR2 SVGAGI. The V gene end was trimmed by 1 base and the J gene end by 4 bases; junction bases not matched to a gene: 6. The CDR3 is 16 residues long. CDR3 region: CASSYYRTGGGYGYTF. The CDR3 bases are TGTGCCAGCAGTTACTATCGGACAGGGGGAGGCTATGGCTACACCTTC.

The chain carries TRBV19 and TRBJ1-1, with D perhaps TRBD1 (6 bases). This CDR3 is 13 amino acids long. Germline V gives CDR1 LNHDA, CDR2 SQIVND (reference sequence). V lost 2 bases and J lost 13, with 17 bases in between. CDR3 sequence reads: CASSITLGARGFF. The CDR3 DNA reads as TGTGCCAGTAGTATAACCCTGGGGGCCCGGGGTTTCTTT.

This clone was detected a few times. The chain joins TRBV27 to TRBJ2-7, with 7 bases identical to TRBD1. This CDR3 is built from 14 residues. CDR1 is MNHEY, CDR2 SMNVEV, per germline (reference sequence). The V and J ends lost 5 bases and 2 bases, in that order; junction bases with no gene match: 6. The CDR3 is CASSRRTGPYEQYF. CDR3 DNA: TGTGCCAGCAGTCGCCGGACAGGACCCTACGAGCAGTACTTC.

This CDR3 reads CASSLSPTSGAGQYF. The CDR3 bases are TGTGCCAGCAGTTTATCTCCCACTAGCGGTGCAGGGCAGTATTTT. The rearrangement uses TRBV27 and TRBJ2-3, with 8 bases identical to TRBD2. The CDR3 length is 15 residues. J gave up 11 bases and V 0 bases, and 10 bases lay outside the gene matches. From germline, CDR1 is MNHEY and CDR2 SMNVEV (reference sequence).

The rearrangement links TRBV7-9 to TRBJ2-1; 10 nucleotides line up with TRBD2. The CDR3 spans 16 residues. Per the germline V gene, CDR1 is SEHNR and CDR2 is FQNEAQ (reference sequence). The V and J ends lost 5 bases and 5 bases, in that order; junction bases with no gene match: 9. The CDR3 sequence: CASSPPGLATNNEQFF. The CDR3 DNA reads as TGTGCCAGCAGCCCTCCGGGACTAGCGACTAACAATGAGCAGTTCTTC.

V gene TRBV7-6 combines with J gene TRBJ2-1; D gene unclear. The CDR3 runs 15 residues. V lost 1 base and J 5 bases, leaving 12 bases between the germline ends. CDR1 is SGHVS, CDR2 FNYEAQ, per germline. The CDR3 nucleotides read TGTGCCAGCAGCTTAGTAGGTCCGAGGAACAATGAGCAGTTCTTC. Its translation is CASSLVGPRNNEQFF.

J is TRBJ2-6 and V is TRBV10-3; 9 bases agree with TRBD1. CDR1 and CDR2 from the germline V gene are ENHRY and SYGVKD. The CDR3 sequence is 17 residues long. V gave up 5 bases and J gave up 3 bases; unmatched junction bases: 8. This CDR3 is CAISKQGALDGANVLTF. Here the CDR3 DNA reads TGTGCCATCAGTAAACAGGGGGCACTGGATGGGGCCAACGTCCTGACTTTC.

This chain joins TRBV7-2 and TRBJ2-1; 8 bases are a match to TRBD2. Germline lookup yields CDR1 SGHTA and CDR2 FQGNSA. With V trimmed by 4 bases and J by 2 bases, 4 bases remained unmatched. The CDR3 extends over 15 amino acids. CDR3 loop: CASSYERGPYNEQFF. The CDR3 DNA reads TGTGCCAGCAGCTATGAGCGGGGGCCCTACAATGAGCAGTTCTTC.

J is TRBJ1-1 and V is TRBV29-1, with D uncertain. The CDR3 is 12 residues long. The ends were cut back, 4 bases at V and 2 bases at J, with 8 bases in the middle. CDR1 is SQVTM and CDR2 is ANQGSEA in the germline V gene. CDR3 DNA: TGCAGCGTTGTCCGGGGAAACACTGAAGCTTTCTTT. Translated: CSVVRGNTEAFF.

The chain is built from TRBV9 and TRBJ2-5; TRBD2 aligns across 8 bases. This CDR3 is built from 15 residues. V lost 4 bases to trimming and J lost 4 bases; unmatched junction nucleotides: 9. Germline CDR1 reads SGDLS; CDR2 reads YYNGEE. The CDR3 is CASSLFGLARETQYF. Written as DNA, the CDR3 is TGTGCCAGCAGCCTCTTTGGACTAGCCAGAGAGACCCAGTACTTC.

This clone has more than one count but fewer than ten. The chain employs TRBV7-2 and TRBJ1-2, with D uncertain. The CDR3 totals 16 residues. Germline CDR1 SGHTA, CDR2 FQGNSA. V shed 1 base and J shed 2 bases, with 14 bases lying between them. The CDR3 DNA is TGTGCCAGCAGCTTAGTGGCTGGTTTCCAAAACTATGGCTACACCTTC. Its translation: CASSLVAGFQNYGYTF.

V is TRBV28 and J is TRBJ2-6; D may be TRBD1 (5 bases). V was pared by 3 bases and J by 4 bases, with 10 bases between. CDR3 length: 15 residues. From germline, CDR1 is MDHEN and CDR2 SYDVKM. CDR3 loop: CASSFSGSGANVLTF. The DNA for the CDR3 is TGTGCCAGCAGTTTTTCAGGGTCCGGGGCCAACGTCCTGACTTTC.

The genes are TRBV6-1 and TRBJ2-2; D is uncertain. V was pared by 1 base and J by 5 bases, with 8 bases between. The length of the CDR3 is 14 residues. Germline CDR1 and CDR2: MNHNS and SASEGT. The CDR3 DNA is TGTGCCAGCAGTGAAGAACCCCTAACCGGGGAGCTGTTTTTT. This codes for CASSEEPLTGELFF.

The chain is built from TRBV19 and TRBJ2-7; D is possibly TRBD1 (6 bases). The germline CDR1 and CDR2 sequences are LNHDA and SQIVND (reference sequence). V was cut by 5 bases and J by 6 bases, with 17 bases left in between. The CDR3 sequence is 14 residues long. In DNA, the CDR3 is TGTGCCAGTAGTGTCACAGGGTTTTCGGGCGAGCAGTACTTC. This sequence encodes CASSVTGFSGEQYF.